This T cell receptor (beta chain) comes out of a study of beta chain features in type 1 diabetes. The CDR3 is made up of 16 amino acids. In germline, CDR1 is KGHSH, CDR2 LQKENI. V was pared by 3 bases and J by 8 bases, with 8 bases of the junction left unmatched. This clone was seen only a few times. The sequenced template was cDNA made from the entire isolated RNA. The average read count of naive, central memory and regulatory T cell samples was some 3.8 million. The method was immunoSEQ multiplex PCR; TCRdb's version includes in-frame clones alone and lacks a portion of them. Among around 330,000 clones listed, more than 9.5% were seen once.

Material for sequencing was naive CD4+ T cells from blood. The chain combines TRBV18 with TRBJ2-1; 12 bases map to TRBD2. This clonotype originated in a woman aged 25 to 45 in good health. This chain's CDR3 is CASSPPGLAGGYEQFF. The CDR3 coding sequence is TGTGCCAGCTCACCCCCGGGACTAGCGGGTGGATATGAGCAGTTCTTC.